This TCR beta chain was retrieved from a study of blood T cell repertoires in COVID-19. CDR3 length: 12 amino acids. Looked up from germline, CDR1 is SNHLY and CDR2 is FYNNEI. Trimming took off 6 bases at V and 4 bases at J, with 9 bases between the two ends. This table comes from immunoSEQ multiplex PCR, and its TCRdb copy is limited to in-frame clones, with some not included. The sample includes some 170,000 clones, over 75% of them seen just once. Sequenced input: PBMCs or T cells enriched from blood (not recorded which). The TCR originated in a human donor with acute COVID-19. The donor label of this sample is uncertain. The V gene is TRBV2, the J gene TRBJ1-1; the D is unclear. CDR3 sequence reads: CASSRGGTEAFF. CDR3 nucleotides: TGTGCCAGCAGCCGCGGTGGCACTGAAGCTTTCTTT. The complete variable domain, with remaining parts taken from reference TRBV2 and TRBJ1-1, reads EPEVTQTPSHQVTQMGQEVILRCVPISNHLYFYWYRQILGQKVEFLVSFYNNEISEKSEIFDDQFSVERPDGSNFTLKIRSTKLEDSAMYFCASSRGGTEAFFGQGTRLTVV.